This note documents a single T cell receptor (beta chain) sequence. Looked up from germline, CDR1 is LNHDA and CDR2 is SQIVND (reference sequence). The J segment lost 7 bases and the V segment lost 4 bases, leaving 7 bases of the junction unmatched. The CDR3 has 15 residues. The sample belongs to a study of blood T cell repertoires in COVID-19. About the study: Samples taken during acute and convalescent COVID-19 were collected in the United States, Italy and Spain. The cDNA or gDNA used as material had been derived from T cells, B-cell-depleted T cells, or PBMCs.

Generated by immunoSEQ multiplex PCR, the TCRdb table keeps only in-frame clones and is missing some. The repertoire holds roughly 420,000 clones, with roughly 90% as singletons. The V gene is TRBV19, the J gene TRBJ1-5, with TRBD1 matching over 10 bases. This sequence was found in a woman in her thirties with acute COVID-19. Sequenced material: PBMCs or T cells enriched from blood (not recorded which). The DNA of the CDR3 is TGTGCCAGTAGTAGACAGGGGGCAGTGGGACAGCCCCAGCATTTT. As protein: CASSRQGAVGQPQHF.